Reported below is one T cell receptor beta chain. Its antigen is still unknown. The CDR3 has 15 residues. Germline CDR1 reads MNHEY; CDR2 reads SVGEGT. TCRdb reanalyzed the 5' RACE reads, giving one entry per CDR3 protein sequence and no DNA. The listing records 300,000 to 450,000 distinct CDR3 sequences. This entry comes from a study of T cells expressing NK-cell markers. Study context: Beta-chain profiling covered CD3+CD56+NKG2C+, CD3+CD56+NKG2C- and CD3+CD56-NKG2C+ sorted subsets. Regarding the study as a whole: These clonotypes, the leaders elsewhere, also led the CD3+CD56-NKG2C+ fraction in several donors. The share of CD8+ T cells held by dominant NKG2C+ clonotypes was roughly 1.0-8% in roughly 6 donors.

The origin of this receptor is a man aged 18 to 69 in good health. This sequence joins TRBV6-2 or TRBV6-3 and TRBJ2-6; lacking DNA, the TRBD2 call made by TCRdb goes unchecked. The sample was blood T cells: a sorted CD56 or NKG2C T cell subset, CD4+ or CD8+ T cells, or bulk PBMC T cells (not recorded which). CDR3 region: CASILGGSGANVLTF.